These 2 T cell receptor beta chains originate from one sample sequenced in a study of a mutant IDH1 vaccine in newly diagnosed glioma (dated by TCRdb to about 2021). Libraries were made using the immunoSEQ multiplex PCR assay. TCRdb re-hosts the immuneACCESS table, in-frame sequences only. Its copies lack some clones; in the studies checked, an unresolved V gene accounts for under half of them, and the cause for the rest is not known. The sample records about 48,000 clones, around four fifths of which are singletons. Around 6.7% of the sample comes from the top ten. The meaning of the sample's time point label: week 35, safety follow-up. Every vaccine dose consisted of 300 ug of a 20-mer mutant IDH1 peptide in Montanide, administered subcutaneously together with topical imiquimod. For these receptors, no antigen is known. The sample was PBMCs, taken from a glioma patient whose treatment included an IDH1 peptide vaccine. These TCRs come from a man in his forties with glioma.

This chain joins TRBV6-1 and TRBJ1-3, with D perhaps matching TRBD1 (6 bases). The V end was cut by 2 bases, the J end by 2 bases, with 10 bases between. Per germline, CDR1 MNHNS and CDR2 SASEGT. The CDR3 spans 15 residues. CDR3 sequence (DNA): TGTGCCAGCAGTGAAAGCGGGGGCCCTGGAAACACCATATATTTT. Amino acids: CASSESGGPGNTIYF.

The chain uses TRBV6-6 and TRBJ1-4; perhaps TRBD1 as D (5 bases). V was pared by 6 bases and J by 3 bases, with 14 bases between. The CDR3 has 15 residues. In germline, CDR1 is MNHNY, CDR2 SVGAGI (reference sequence). The CDR3 loop is CASSAPGLSNEKLFF. The CDR3 bases are TGTGCCAGCAGCGCCCCAGGGCTATCTAATGAAAAACTGTTTTTT.